These 20 T cell receptor beta chains were sequenced from one sample in a study of blood T cell repertoires in COVID-19. Assay: immunoSEQ multiplex PCR; the TCRdb copy retains only in-frame clones and omits some. The sample lists over 85,000 clones, 80% to 90% occurring once. The sequenced sample was peripheral blood. Receptors originate from a human donor in a cohort sampled during active COVID-19.

This sequence joins TRBV9 and TRBJ1-1; D uncertain. The germline V gene encodes CDR1 SGDLS and CDR2 YYNGEE. The V end lost 3 bases, the J end lost 8 bases, and 11 bases lay between the germline ends. This CDR3 is built from 12 residues. For the CDR3, the DNA is TGTGCCAGCAGCGCTGGGCAAGGAGAAGCTTTCTTT. It yields the protein CASSAGQGEAFF.

V gene TRBV5-6 combines with J gene TRBJ1-5, with 10 nucleotides matching TRBD1. Trimming cost V 3 bases and J 0 bases; bases outside gene matches: 3. The CDR3 consists of 16 residues. Germline loops: CDR1 SGHDT, CDR2 YYEEEE. In DNA form, the CDR3 reads TGTGCCAGCAGCTCCGGGACAGGGGATAGCAATCAGCCCCAGCATTTT. Amino acids: CASSSGTGDSNQPQHF.

The chain carries TRBV27 and TRBJ2-7, with 10 bases aligning to TRBD1. V gave up 5 bases and J gave up 7 bases; unmatched junction bases: 8. Per the germline V gene, CDR1 is MNHEY and CDR2 is SMNVEV (reference sequence). CDR3 size: 14 residues. This CDR3 reads CASSPQTGGEEQYF. The CDR3 DNA is TGTGCCAGCAGTCCCCAGACAGGGGGCGAAGAGCAGTACTTC.

The rearrangement joins TRBV10-3 to TRBJ2-5; 9 bases line up with TRBD1. CDR3 length: 17 residues. Unmatched junction bases numbered 14, after V lost 6 bases and J lost 3 bases. CDR1 ENHRY and CDR2 SYGVKD come from the germline V gene. The CDR3 bases are TGTGCCATCAGACCAACCTACCCGACAGGGGGAGAAGAGACCCAGTACTTC. It yields the protein CAIRPTYPTGGEETQYF.

The V call is TRBV28, the J call TRBJ1-1, with D tentatively TRBD1 (5 bases). CDR1 is MDHEN and CDR2 is SYDVKM in the germline V gene. V was clipped by 10 bases and J by 4 bases, with 13 bases between them. CDR3 length: 12 amino acids. In nucleotides, the CDR3 is TGTGCCACACAGACAGTTAGCACTGAAGCTTTCTTT. Amino acid sequence: CATQTVSTEAFF.

This clone was seen a single time. This chain links TRBV19 with TRBJ1-5; 10 positions agree with TRBD1. Germline loops: CDR1 LNHDA, CDR2 SQIVND (reference sequence). Losses at the gene ends were 5 bases for V and 9 bases for J; bases not matched to a gene: 7. The CDR3 is 14 amino acids. In nucleotides, the CDR3 is TGTGCCAGTAGTCCGGGACAGGGGTCTCTGCCCCAGCATTTT. Translation gives CASSPGQGSLPQHF.

Only one count was recorded for this clone. The V gene is TRBV3-1 (or the pseudogene TRBV3-2), the J gene TRBJ2-3, with TRBD2 as a possible D gene (5 bases). The V and J ends lost 4 bases and 5 bases respectively, with 7 bases between them. Germline V lookup: CDR1 LGHDT, CDR2 YNNKEL (reference sequence). The CDR3 is made up of 12 amino acids. The CDR3 sequence: CASSPGIDTQYF. The DNA for the CDR3 is TGTGCCAGCAGCCCGGGGATAGATACGCAGTATTTT.

The V call is TRBV28, the J call TRBJ1-1; TRBD1 aligns across 7 bases. CDR1 is MDHEN and CDR2 is SYDVKM in the germline V gene. This CDR3 is built from 15 residues. V lost 2 bases, J lost 5 bases, and 8 bases stayed unmatched. Here the CDR3 reads CASSLGRGTGTEAFF. CDR3 sequence (DNA): TGTGCCAGCAGTTTAGGCAGGGGGACGGGAACTGAAGCTTTCTTT.

The J gene is TRBJ1-1, the V gene TRBV28; D unresolved. V was cut by 1 base and J by 1 base, with 10 bases left in between. Germline V lookup: CDR1 MDHEN, CDR2 SYDVKM. The CDR3 spans 15 residues. CDR3 nucleotide sequence: TGTGCCAGCAGTTTATCTGTTAATTGGAACACTGAAGCTTTCTTT. Translating it yields CASSLSVNWNTEAFF. The variable domain in full, completed from reference TRBV28 and TRBJ1-1, reads DVKVTQSSRYLVKRTGEKVFLECVQDMDHENMFWYRQDPGLGLRLIYFSYDVKMKEKGDIPEGYSVSREKKERFSLILESASTNQTSMYLCASSLSVNWNTEAFFGQGTRLTVV.

The sample holds one count of this clone. The V call is TRBV3-1 (or the pseudogene TRBV3-2), the J call TRBJ2-3, with 12 bases lining up with TRBD2. J was trimmed by 1 base and V by 6 bases; bases with no gene match: 14. This CDR3 region has 19 residues. In germline, CDR1 is LGHDT, CDR2 YNNKEL (reference sequence). In DNA form, the CDR3 reads TGTGCCAGCAGACCTACTAGCGGGAGGACCCCCAGGGGCACAGATACGCAGTATTTT. The encoded protein is CASRPTSGRTPRGTDTQYF.

The CDR3 bases are TGTGCCAGCAGTTACACCTCGGACAACAATGAGCAGTTCTTC. Translated, it gives CASSYTSDNNEQFF. The chain couples TRBV6-2 or TRBV6-3 to TRBJ2-1; D is possibly TRBD1 (5 bases). There are 14 residues in the CDR3. V lost 2 bases, J lost 5 bases, and 10 bases lay in between. Germline V gives CDR1 MNHEY, CDR2 SVGEGT.

V is TRBV3-1 (or the pseudogene TRBV3-2) and J is TRBJ2-3; 9 bases align to TRBD1. The CDR3 is 15 residues long. Germline trimming cut 7 bases from V and 3 bases from J; bases unmatched to any gene: 8. Germline assignment: CDR1 LGHDT and CDR2 YNNKEL (reference sequence). The CDR3 is CASNLKTGGTDTQYF. CDR3 coding DNA: TGTGCCAGCAATTTAAAGACAGGGGGGACAGATACGCAGTATTTT.

The DNA of the CDR3 is TGTGCCAGCAGCTTGGGGGGCAGTCGTGAAAAACTGTTTTTT. This gives the protein CASSLGGSREKLFF. This rearrangement joins TRBV5-4 to TRBJ1-4, with D possibly being TRBD1 (5 bases). Germline V gene lookup returns CDR1 SGHNT and CDR2 YYREEE (reference sequence). The CDR3 is made up of 14 amino acids. Trimming removed 0 bases at V and 7 bases at J, with 10 bases between.

In its sample, this clone was seen once. The chain employs TRBV18 and TRBJ1-2; 9 bases map to TRBD1. J was trimmed by 8 bases and V by 5 bases; bases with no gene match: 12. The CDR3 extends over 15 amino acids. The germline V gene has CDR1 KGHSH and CDR2 LQKENI. The CDR3 DNA follows: TGTGCCAGCTCAGGATCGGGACAGGGATGGTACGGCTACACCTTC. Translating gives CASSGSGQGWYGYTF.

The chain combines TRBV13 with TRBJ1-1; 8 bases map to TRBD1. The CDR3 consists of 14 residues. Germline V CDR1 and CDR2: PRHDT, FYEKMQ (reference sequence). J gave up 12 bases and V 5 bases, and 14 bases lay outside the gene matches. CDR3 protein: CASSAMFRDRKTFF. The CDR3 nucleotides read TGTGCCAGCAGCGCGATGTTCCGGGACAGGAAGACTTTCTTT.

V gene TRBV11-2 combines with J gene TRBJ2-1; 7 bases are shared with TRBD2. This CDR3 contains 15 residues. The V and J ends lost 1 base and 6 bases, in that order; junction bases with no gene match: 6. CDR1 and CDR2 (germline): SGHAT, FQNNGV. The CDR3 region is CASSLASGVTNEQFF. The CDR3 DNA follows: TGTGCCAGCAGCTTAGCTAGCGGAGTAACCAATGAGCAGTTCTTC.

This chain joins TRBV10-3 and TRBJ2-3, with D possibly TRBD2 on 6 matching bases. V lost 9 bases, J lost 1 base, and 14 bases lay in between. The CDR3 covers 14 residues. Germline CDR1 reads ENHRY; CDR2 reads SYGVKD. CDR3 region: CAIRKVAGTDTQYF. CDR3 coding DNA: TGTGCCATTCGTAAAGTAGCGGGCACAGATACGCAGTATTTT.

The chain joins TRBV5-1 to TRBJ2-7; D remains unclear. This CDR3 is 15 amino acids long. The V gene's germline CDR1 is SGHRS and CDR2 YFSETQ. V lost 4 bases and J 0 bases, leaving 14 bases between the germline ends. The CDR3 sequence: CASSRDWYVSYEQYF. CDR3 nucleotides: TGCGCCAGCAGCCGTGACTGGTACGTCTCCTACGAGCAGTACTTC.

The CDR3 spells CASSLDLEQFF. DNA of the CDR3: TGTGCCAGCAGTTTAGATCTTGAGCAGTTCTTC. This chain uses TRBV12-3 or TRBV12-4 with TRBJ2-1; D gene uncertain. The CDR3 is 11 residues long. Trimming took 1 base from V and 9 from J, leaving 4 bases between them.

This chain links TRBV25-1 with TRBJ1-2; a weak D match, TRBD1 (5 bases). The CDR3 extends over 14 amino acids. Germline loops: CDR1 MGHDK, CDR2 SYGVNS. V lost 2 bases and J lost 0, with 7 bases in between. The CDR3 is CASSEQGPNYGYTF. In DNA form, the CDR3 reads TGTGCCAGCAGTGAACAGGGCCCTAACTATGGCTACACCTTC.